Listed below are T cell receptor beta chains from one sample, sequenced in a study of T cell responses to AZD1222 COVID-19 vaccine. Sequenced by immunoSEQ multiplex PCR; TCRdb stores in-frame clones only, minus some. This sample has approximately 200,000 clones; 90% to 95% occur once, and the top ten carry 9.2%. Sample: peripheral blood, taken on day 0 of AZD1222 vaccination. The source is an adult in good health. Both conserved end residues are part of each CDR3. The order of the fields is clone size, CDR3 length, V gene, J gene, D gene, CDR3 DNA, CDR3 protein. A D gene is named only where the DNA matches it firmly. Clone size is stated in some rows and not others, as once, few, many or a class when expanded.

>-|16|TRBV29-1|TRBJ2-3|-
TGCAGCGTTCGGGGGTTACAGGGTGATGGGACAGATACGCAGTATTTT
CSVRGLQGDGTDTQYF
>-|14|TRBV6-5|TRBJ2-3|-
TGTGCCAGCAGTTCGGGGAGAGGCACAGATACGCAGTATTTT
CASSSGRGTDTQYF
>few|14|TRBV9|TRBJ2-1|-
TGTGCCAGCAGCGTAGTTGGGCGGGCGAGTGAGCAGTTCTTC
CASSVVGRASEQFF
>once|14|TRBV27|TRBJ1-5|-
TGTGCCAGCAGTTTTCGGGGAAACAATCAGCCCCAGCATTTT
CASSFRGNNQPQHF
>-|13|TRBV5-1|TRBJ2-3|-
TGCGCCAGCAGCTTACAGTACACAGATACGCAGTATTTT
CASSLQYTDTQYF
>-|17|TRBV28|TRBJ2-7|-
TGTGCCAGCAGTTCACGAATGGACCTTGCCAATAACTACGAGCAGTACTTC
CASSSRMDLANNYEQYF
>-|15|TRBV11-3|TRBJ2-1|TRBD1
TGTGCCAGCAGCTCGACAGGGGGCTCCTACAATGAGCAGTTCTTC
CASSSTGGSYNEQFF
>-|11|TRBV6-5|TRBJ1-1|-
TGTGCCAGCAGGGAGAACACTGAAGCTTTCTTT
CASRENTEAFF
>-|14|TRBV11-2|TRBJ1-4|-
TGTGCCAGCAGCCGCGTGGGGAAGCATGAAAAACTGTTTTTT
CASSRVGKHEKLFF
>-|19|TRBV12-5|TRBJ2-3|TRBD1
TGTGCTAGTGGTTTGGGAACCCCGGGACAGGACCATTCCACAGATACGCAGTATTTT
CASGLGTPGQDHSTDTQYF
>-|14|TRBV18|TRBJ1-1|-
TGTGCCAGCTCACCTGAGGCAGGGGTCACTGAAGCTTTCTTT
CASSPEAGVTEAFF
>-|13|TRBV3-1/TRBV3-2|TRBJ1-1|-
TGTGCCAGCAGCCAATTCCCTTCCGGAGAAGCTTTCTTT
CASSQFPSGEAFF
>-|17|TRBV5-1|TRBJ2-1|-
TGCGCCAGCAGCTTGCGAGGGGGAGCGGGATCCTACAATGAGCAGTTCTTC
CASSLRGGAGSYNEQFF
>-|19|TRBV5-1|TRBJ2-2|TRBD1
TGCGCCAGCAGCTGGACAGGGGGCCTCTCACCCGCGAACACCGGGGAGCTGTTTTTT
CASSWTGGLSPANTGELFF
>-|14|TRBV5-4|TRBJ1-6|-
TGTGCCAGCAGCTTGGCGGGGACCCGGTCACCCCTCCACTTT
CASSLAGTRSPLHF
>-|14|TRBV16|TRBJ1-1|TRBD1
TGTGCCAGCAGCCAATCGCGGGACAGGGGGCTCGCTTTCTTT
CASSQSRDRGLAFF
>-|14|TRBV11-2|TRBJ2-1|TRBD2
TGTGCCAGCAGCGGAGCCGGGACTAAGAATGAGCAGTTCTTC
CASSGAGTKNEQFF
>once|12|TRBV28|TRBJ1-1|-
TGTGCCAGCAGTCAGGTTAACACTGAAGCTTTCTTT
CASSQVNTEAFF